This is a list of T cell receptor beta chains from one sample in a study of T cell responses to AZD1222 COVID-19 vaccine. Measured with immunoSEQ multiplex PCR; TCRdb has only the in-frame clones, and not every one. The sample contains tens of thousands of clones, 65% to 90% of which appear only once. The source material was peripheral blood, sampled on day 0 of AZD1222 vaccination. These receptors were collected from an adult in good health. Both conserved end residues are trimmed from each CDR3.

J | length | V | CDR3
TRBJ2-5 | 13 | TRBV5-1 | ASSPSPGQQETQY
TRBJ2-7 | 16 | TRBV18 | ASSPGPERGGRAEEQY
TRBJ1-3 | 16 | TRBV20-1 | SASRGTGGATAGNTIY
TRBJ1-4 | 12 | TRBV3-1/TRBV3-2 | ASSHQGDSEKLF
TRBJ1-1 | 11 | TRBV27 | ASSLTVNTEAF
TRBJ1-5 | 16 | TRBV19 | ASSIFGAGVYSNQPQH
TRBJ1-4 | 11 | TRBV2 | ATKVETNEKLF
TRBJ1-1 | 11 | TRBV7-2 | ASTLGGNTEAF
TRBJ1-1 | 12 | TRBV6-5 | ASVRGRDGTEAF
TRBJ2-3 | 13 | TRBV5-8 | ASSLVGGNADTQY
TRBJ1-5 | 13 | TRBV16 | ASSQSRGQGEPQH
TRBJ1-1 | 14 | TRBV5-6 | ASSLGGTGVATEAF
TRBJ2-5 | 13 | TRBV29-1 | SAAGLAVFQETQY
TRBJ1-4 | 14 | TRBV4-1 | ASSQDRGLTNEKLF